This TCR beta chain was sequenced in a study of CD8 T cells in ankylosing spondylitis. TCRdb fed the 5' RACE reads into MiXCR, producing one record per CDR3 protein. The table lists a few hundred thousand distinct CDR3 sequences, 18% of them singletons. The CDR3 contains 12 residues. Trimming pared 0 bases from V and 5 bases from J, leaving 5 bases between. Germline V lookup: CDR1 LGHDT, CDR2 YNNKEL (reference sequence). This clonotype was seen more than once but under ten times. This TCR derives from a male donor with ankylosing spondylitis or in good health (not recorded which). The specimen sequenced was blood, either unsorted or a sorted T cell fraction (not recorded which). The chain recombines TRBV3-1 with TRBJ2-7, with unresolved D. The DNA of the CDR3 is TGTGCCAGCAGCCAAGATCTCCACGAGCAGTACTTC. It is translated as CASSQDLHEQYF.